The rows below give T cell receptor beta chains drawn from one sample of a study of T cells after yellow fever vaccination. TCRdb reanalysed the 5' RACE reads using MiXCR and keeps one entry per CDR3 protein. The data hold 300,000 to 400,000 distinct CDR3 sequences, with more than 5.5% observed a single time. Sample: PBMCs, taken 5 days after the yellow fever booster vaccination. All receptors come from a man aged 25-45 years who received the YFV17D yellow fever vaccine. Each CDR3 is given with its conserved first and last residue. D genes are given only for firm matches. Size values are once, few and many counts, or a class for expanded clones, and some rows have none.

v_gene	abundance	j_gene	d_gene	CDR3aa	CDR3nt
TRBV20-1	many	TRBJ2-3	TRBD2	CSAGLAGADTQYF	TGCAGTGCTGGACTAGCGGGAGCAGATACGCAGTATTTT
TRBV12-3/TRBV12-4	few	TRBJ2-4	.	CASRPGAGAGKNIQYF	TGTGCCAGCAGACCCGGGGCCGGAGCGGGTAAAAACATTCAGTACTTC
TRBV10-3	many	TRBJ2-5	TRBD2	CAISDPGGLGYETQYF	TGTGCCATCAGTGACCCGGGAGGATTGGGCTATGAGACCCAGTACTTC
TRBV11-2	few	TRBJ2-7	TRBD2	CASSLTGTSVTLNYEQYF	TGTGCCAGCAGCTTAACTGGGACTAGCGTTACACTAAACTACGAGCAGTACTTC
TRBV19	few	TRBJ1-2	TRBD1	CASSIPGQGNYYGYTF	TGTGCCAGTAGTATACCGGGACAGGGAAACTACTATGGCTACACCTTC
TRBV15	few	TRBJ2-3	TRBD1	CATSGDRGLLTDTQYF	TGTGCCACCAGCGGCGACAGGGGACTTCTCACAGATACGCAGTATTTT
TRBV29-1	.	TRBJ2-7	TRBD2	CSVEGLAREQYF	TGCAGCGTTGAGGGACTAGCGCGCGAGCAGTACTTC
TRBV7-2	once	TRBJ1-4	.	CASSLDPTGRDGKLFF	TGTGCCAGCAGCCTCGACCCGACAGGAAGGGATGGAAAACTGTTTTTT
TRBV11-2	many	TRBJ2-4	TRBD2	CASSRDGLAGGDIQYF	TGTGCCAGCAGCCGTGATGGACTAGCGGGAGGAGACATTCAGTACTTC
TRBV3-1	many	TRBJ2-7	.	CASSRLGTGFEQYF	TGTGCCAGCAGCCGCCTCGGAACAGGCTTTGAGCAGTACTTC
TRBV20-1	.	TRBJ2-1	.	CSASIAEPWSSYNEQFF	TGCAGTGCTAGTATAGCGGAGCCCTGGAGCTCCTACAATGAGCAGTTCTTC
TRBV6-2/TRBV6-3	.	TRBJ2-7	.	CASGKLSYEQYF	TGTGCCAGCGGGAAACTATCCTACGAGCAGTACTTC
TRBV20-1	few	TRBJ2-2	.	CSARALGVAGELFF	TGCAGTGCTAGAGCTCTGGGAGTAGCTGGGGAGCTGTTTTTT
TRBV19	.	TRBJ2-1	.	CASSILGGYNEQFF	TGTGCCAGTAGTATCTTAGGGGGCTACAATGAGCAGTTCTTC
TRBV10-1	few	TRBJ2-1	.	CASSESRGWISSYNEQFF	TGCGCCAGCAGTGAGAGTCGGGGATGGATCAGCTCCTACAATGAGCAGTTCTTC
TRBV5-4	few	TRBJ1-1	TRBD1	CASSLQGLVSTEAFF	TGTGCCAGCAGCTTACAGGGGTTAGTCTCCACTGAAGCTTTCTTT
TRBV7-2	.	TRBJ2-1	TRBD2	CASSLSGRANYNEQFF	TGTGCCAGCAGCTTGAGCGGGAGGGCCAACTACAATGAGCAGTTCTTC
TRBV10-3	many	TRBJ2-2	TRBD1	CAISPTGGEGELFF	TGTGCCATCAGCCCCACAGGGGGAGAAGGGGAGCTGTTTTTT
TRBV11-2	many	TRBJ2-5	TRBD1	CASSSNRGRETQYF	TGTGCCAGCAGCTCCAACAGGGGGCGAGAGACCCAGTACTTC
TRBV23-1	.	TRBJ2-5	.	CASSQRVGPETQYF	TGCGCCAGCAGTCAGCGGGTGGGCCCTGAGACCCAGTACTTC
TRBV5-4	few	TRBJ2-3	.	CASRWKSTDTQYF	TGTGCCAGCAGGTGGAAGAGCACAGATACGCAGTATTTT
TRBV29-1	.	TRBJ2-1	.	CSVEVGRSYNEQFF	TGCAGCGTTGAGGTCGGGAGATCTTACAATGAGCAGTTCTTC
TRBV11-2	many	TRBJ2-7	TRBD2	CASSPRFSGSTSYEQYF	TGTGCCAGCAGCCCTAGGTTTAGCGGGAGTACGTCGTACGAGCAGTACTTC
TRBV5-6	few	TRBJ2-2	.	CASSHSDVKRAFTGELFF	TGTGCCAGCAGCCATTCGGATGTTAAGCGGGCATTCACCGGGGAGCTGTTTTTT
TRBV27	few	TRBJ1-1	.	CASSPGTITEAFF	TGTGCCAGCAGTCCCGGGACTATAACTGAAGCTTTCTTT
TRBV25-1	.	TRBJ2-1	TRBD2	CASSKTSGRGGEQFF	TGTGCCAGCAGTAAGACTAGCGGGAGGGGGGGTGAGCAGTTCTTC
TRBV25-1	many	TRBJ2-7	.	CASSETGASYEQYF	TGTGCCAGCAGTGAAACCGGGGCCTCTTACGAGCAGTACTTC
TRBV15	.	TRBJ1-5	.	CATSRVEGFGNQPQHF	TGTGCCACCAGCAGAGTAGAAGGGTTTGGTAATCAGCCCCAGCATTTT
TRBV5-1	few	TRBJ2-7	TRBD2	CASSLVVAGDAYEQYF	TGCGCCAGCAGCTTGGTGGTAGCGGGAGATGCCTACGAGCAGTACTTC
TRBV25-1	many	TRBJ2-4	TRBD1	CASSGSMGRRGPKNIQYF	TGTGCCAGCAGTGGGTCGATGGGTCGCAGGGGGCCCAAAAACATTCAGTACTTC
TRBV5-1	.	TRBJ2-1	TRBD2	CASSREGEQFF	TGCGCCAGCAGCAGGGAGGGTGAGCAGTTCTTC
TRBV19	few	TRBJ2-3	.	CASSRTRRVLTSDTQYF	TGTGCCAGTAGTCGTACTAGGAGAGTATTAACATCAGATACGCAGTATTTT
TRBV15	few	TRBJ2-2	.	CATSRPPNTGELFF	TGTGCCACCAGCAGACCCCCTAACACCGGGGAGCTGTTTTTT
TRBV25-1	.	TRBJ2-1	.	CASSGRGWFYNEQFF	TGTGCCAGCAGTGGAAGGGGTTGGTTTTACAATGAGCAGTTCTTC
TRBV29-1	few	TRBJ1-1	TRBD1	CSVDKGTGGTEAFF	TGCAGCGTTGACAAAGGGACAGGCGGGACTGAAGCTTTCTTT
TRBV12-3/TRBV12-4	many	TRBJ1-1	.	CASSPRYQGRAFF	TGTGCCAGCAGTCCCCGGTACCAGGGAAGAGCTTTCTTT
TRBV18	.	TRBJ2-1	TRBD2	CASSFGTSGTYNEQFF	TGTGCCAGCTCATTCGGGACTAGCGGGACCTACAATGAGCAGTTCTTC
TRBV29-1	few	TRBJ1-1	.	CSVDFRGEAFF	TGCAGCGTTGATTTCAGGGGTGAAGCTTTCTTT
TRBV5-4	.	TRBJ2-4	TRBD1	CASKPTGGEPSAKNIQYF	TGTGCCAGCAAGCCGACAGGGGGCGAGCCTTCAGCCAAAAACATTCAGTACTTC
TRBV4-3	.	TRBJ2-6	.	CASGTLGGANVLTF	TGCGCCAGCGGGACACTGGGTGGGGCCAACGTCCTGACTTTC
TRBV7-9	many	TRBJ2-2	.	CASSLVGPGELFF	TGTGCCAGCAGCTTAGTTGGGCCCGGGGAGCTGTTTTTT
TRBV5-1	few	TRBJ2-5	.	CASSLLGLQETQYF	TGCGCCAGCAGTCTGCTAGGCTTACAAGAGACCCAGTACTTC
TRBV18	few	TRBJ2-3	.	CASSPSDGAADTQYF	TGTGCCAGCTCACCTTCGGACGGGGCGGCAGATACGCAGTATTTT
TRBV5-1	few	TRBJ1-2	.	CASSQDGSNYGYTF	TGCGCCAGCAGCCAAGACGGTTCTAACTATGGCTACACCTTC
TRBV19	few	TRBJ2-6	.	CASSIAPEGGAGGANVLTF	TGTGCCAGTAGTATAGCCCCCGAGGGGGGGGCCGGTGGGGCCAACGTCCTGACTTTC
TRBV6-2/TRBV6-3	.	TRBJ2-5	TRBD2	CASSPGLAGLEETQYF	TGTGCCAGCAGCCCAGGACTAGCGGGATTGGAAGAGACCCAGTACTTC
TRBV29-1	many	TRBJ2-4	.	CSVSGLLGGNIQYF	TGCAGCGTCTCCGGCCTACTAGGGGGGAACATTCAGTACTTC
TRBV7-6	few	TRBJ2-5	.	CASSSTSETQYF	TGTGCCAGCAGCTCTACTTCGGAGACCCAGTACTTC
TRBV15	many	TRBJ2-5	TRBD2	CATRGDRGSAQETQYF	TGTGCCACCAGAGGAGATCGCGGGAGCGCCCAAGAGACCCAGTACTTC
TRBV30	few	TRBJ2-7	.	CAWSVRGNEQYF	TGTGCCTGGAGTGTAAGGGGAAACGAGCAGTACTTC
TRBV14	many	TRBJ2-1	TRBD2	CASSQLGLADNEQFF	TGTGCCAGCAGCCAGTTAGGACTAGCGGACAATGAGCAGTTCTTC
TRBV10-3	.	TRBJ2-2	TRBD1	CATATGGNGELFF	TGTGCCACCGCGACAGGGGGTAACGGGGAGCTGTTTTTT
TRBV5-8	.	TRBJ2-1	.	CAISSRGVIDEQFF	TGTGCCATCTCGAGTAGAGGGGTGATCGATGAGCAGTTCTTC